The 25 T cell receptor beta chains below were found in one sample sequenced in a study of T cells in narcolepsy. Sequenced by immunoSEQ multiplex PCR; TCRdb stores in-frame clones only, minus some. This table has 27,000 or so clones, roughly four fifths appearing once. The specimen was CD45RA- memory CD4+ T cells from PBMCs. All receptors derive from a human donor with narcolepsy.

J is TRBJ2-7 and V is TRBV6-1, with D tentatively TRBD1 or TRBD2 (5 bases each). Germline lookup yields CDR1 MNHNS and CDR2 SASEGT. The CDR3 has 14 residues. The CDR3 DNA sequence: TGTGCTACTACCGGGACGGTGAGCTCCTACGAGCAGTACTTC. Translating gives CATTGTVSSYEQYF.

The chain recombines TRBV21-1 with TRBJ1-1; TRBD1, the table's D call, was not compared with the DNA. TRBV21-1 is classified as a pseudogene. The CDR3 runs 15 residues. CDR3 region: CASSNRTGPVTEAFF. CDR3 bases: TGTGCCAGCAGCAATCGGACAGGGCCGGTCACTGAAGCTTTCTTT.

The chain carries TRBV29-1 and TRBJ2-1; D possibly matches TRBD1 or TRBD2 (5 bases each). Trimming pared 7 bases from V and 5 bases from J, leaving 12 bases between. Looked up from germline, CDR1 is SQVTM and CDR2 is ANQGSEA. CDR3 length: 12 residues. The CDR3 loop reads CSARRGDNEQFF. In nucleotides, the CDR3 is TGCAGCGCTAGGCGAGGGGACAATGAGCAGTTCTTC.

CDR3: CASRSGAQPQHF. DNA for the CDR3: TGTGCCAGTCGGTCGGGGGCCCAGCCCCAGCATTTT. The rearrangement joins TRBV19 to TRBJ1-5, with a possible D match to TRBD1 (6 bases). The CDR3 spans 12 residues. Germline loops: CDR1 LNHDA, CDR2 SQIVND (reference sequence). Trimming took off 8 bases at V and 7 bases at J, with 12 bases between the two ends.

This rearrangement joins TRBV30 to TRBJ2-2; D not resolved. Germline lookup yields CDR1 GTSNPN and CDR2 SVGIG (reference sequence). The CDR3 contains 12 residues. The V gene lost 4 bases and the J gene lost 6 bases, with 9 bases spanning the gap. The CDR3 reads CAWTGAAGELFF. CDR3 DNA sequence: TGTGCCTGGACGGGTGCGGCCGGGGAGCTGTTTTTT.

The chain carries TRBV7-6 and TRBJ1-2; D is perhaps TRBD1 (6 bases). CDR1 SGHVS and CDR2 FNYEAQ come from the germline V gene. V lost 1 base and J 3 bases, leaving 6 bases between the germline ends. The CDR3 sequence is 13 residues long. The CDR3: CASSLGQDYGYTF. CDR3 coding DNA: TGTGCCAGCAGCTTAGGACAGGACTATGGCTACACCTTC.

The V gene is TRBV6-1, the J gene TRBJ2-4; the D gene is possibly TRBD2 (6 bases). The germline gives CDR1 MNHNS, CDR2 SASEGT. V lost 3 bases and J lost 9, with 9 bases in between. This CDR3 region has 12 residues. This CDR3 reads CASSDRGGIQYF. CDR3 nucleotides: TGTGCCAGCAGTGACCGGGGAGGCATTCAGTACTTC.

The chain carries TRBV7-9 and TRBJ1-3; perhaps TRBD1 as D (6 bases). Germline loops: CDR1 SEHNR, CDR2 FQNEAQ (reference sequence). Trimming stripped 0 bases from V and 5 bases from J, with 14 bases between. This CDR3 region has 16 residues. The CDR3, as DNA: TGTGCCAGCAGCTTAGCGACACAGGGAAACCGAAACACCATATATTTT. Translation gives CASSLATQGNRNTIYF.

V gene TRBV6-1 combines with J gene TRBJ1-3, with a possible D match to TRBD1 (5 bases). Trimming cost V 6 bases and J 6 bases, with 18 bases left between them. The CDR3 totals 15 residues. Germline CDR1 reads MNHNS; CDR2 reads SASEGT. The DNA for the CDR3 is TGTGCCAGCAGCCCCACGTGGGGGAGGGAAAACACCATATATTTT. Translation gives CASSPTWGRENTIYF.

Only a few counts were recorded for this clone. The chain employs TRBV2 and TRBJ2-7; TRBD2 matches at 8 bases. This CDR3 has 18 residues. The junction had 15 bases not matched to a gene; V was cut back by 3 bases and J by 2 bases. CDR1 and CDR2 (germline): SNHLY, FYNNEI. The CDR3 spells CASSDSGGDGTRPYEQYF. The CDR3 region has the DNA TGTGCCAGCAGTGATTCCGGGGGAGATGGGACTAGACCCTACGAGCAGTACTTC.

This chain joins TRBV30 and TRBJ2-1, with D maybe TRBD2 (5 bases). The CDR3 is 15 residues long. The germline V gene has CDR1 GTSNPN and CDR2 SVGIG (reference sequence). V dropped 5 bases and J dropped 0 bases, with 14 bases sitting between them. In nucleotides, the CDR3 is TGTGCCTGGGGCTTTGGAGGCGTCTCCTACAATGAGCAGTTCTTC. Translating it yields CAWGFGGVSYNEQFF. The whole variable domain, remainder taken from reference TRBV30 and TRBJ2-1, is SQTIHQWPATLVQPVGSPLSLECTVEGTSNPNLYWYRQAAGRGLQLLFYSVGIGQISSEVPQNLSASRPQDRQFILSSKKLLLSDSGFYLCAWGFGGVSYNEQFFGPGTRLTVL.

V usage is TRBV28 and J usage is TRBJ2-7; tentatively, D is TRBD2 (5 bases). This CDR3 has 15 amino acids. Between the trimmed V and J ends, which lost 6 bases and 2 bases, there was a span of 17 bases. Germline assignment: CDR1 MDHEN and CDR2 SYDVKM. CDR3 sequence: CASRRTSGVTYEQYF. CDR3 DNA sequence: TGTGCCAGCAGACGGACTTCAGGCGTCACCTACGAGCAGTACTTC.

J is TRBJ2-5 and V is TRBV29-1; D gene ambiguous. Per the germline V gene, CDR1 is SQVTM and CDR2 is ANQGSEA. Trimming removed 6 bases from V and 5 bases from J, with 4 bases in between. This CDR3 has 9 residues. The CDR3 nucleotides read TGCAGCGTAGGGGAGACCCAGTACTTC. Its translation is CSVGETQYF.

The chain carries TRBV29-1 and TRBJ2-2; a weak D match, TRBD1 (6 bases). The CDR3 runs 11 residues. V shed 7 bases and J shed 6 bases, with 9 bases lying between them. The germline V gene encodes CDR1 SQVTM and CDR2 ANQGSEA. CDR3 bases: TGCAGCGCATCAGGGGCCGGGGAGCTGTTTTTT. Protein: CSASGAGELFF.

The chain is built from TRBV27 and TRBJ1-1, with D perhaps TRBD1 (5 bases). This CDR3 comprises 13 residues. Germline V lookup: CDR1 MNHEY, CDR2 SMNVEV (reference sequence). V lost 3 bases to trimming and J lost 5 bases, with 10 bases between them. The CDR3 here is CASSLRGGTEAFF. CDR3 nucleotide sequence: TGTGCCAGCAGTTTGAGGGGAGGGACTGAAGCTTTCTTT.

The V call is TRBV5-4, the J call TRBJ1-4, with a weak D call TRBD1 (5 bases). Germline values: CDR1 SGHNT, CDR2 YYREEE (reference sequence). This CDR3 has 15 residues. V lost 0 bases, J lost 8 bases, and 14 bases lay in between. DNA of the CDR3: TGTGCCAGCAGCTTGGCGGGGCCGGGAGACGAAAAACTGTTTTTT. This encodes CASSLAGPGDEKLFF.

The genes are TRBV20-1 and TRBJ2-5, with D perhaps being TRBD1 or TRBD2 (5 bases each). Looked up from germline, CDR1 is DFQATT and CDR2 is SNEGSKA (reference sequence). The V end was cut by 6 bases, the J end by 5 bases, with 10 bases between. The CDR3 contains 11 residues. The CDR3, as DNA: TGCAGTGCAATGTGGGGGGAGACCCAGTACTTC. It translates to CSAMWGETQYF.

The rearrangement uses TRBV6-5 and TRBJ2-7, with 11 bases lining up with TRBD1. This CDR3 region has 13 residues. The junction had 0 bases not matched to a gene; V was cut back by 6 bases and J by 2 bases. The V gene's germline CDR1 is MNHEY and CDR2 SVGAGI. The CDR3 DNA sequence: TGTGCCAGCAGGGGACAGGGGGCCTACGAGCAGTACTTC. This gives the protein CASRGQGAYEQYF.

Note on this clone: The identical CDR3 is also encoded by other nucleotide sequences in the sample. The chain joins TRBV5-6 to TRBJ1-3; D gene ambiguous. CDR3 length: 15 amino acids. Trimming removed 4 bases from V and 0 bases from J, with 11 bases in between. From germline, CDR1 is SGHDT and CDR2 YYEEEE. The CDR3 protein is CASSGLTLSGNTIYF. CDR3 bases: TGTGCCAGCAGCGGATTAACCCTCTCTGGAAACACCATATATTTT.

This rearrangement joins TRBV27 to TRBJ1-5; D ambiguous. The germline V gene encodes CDR1 MNHEY and CDR2 SMNVEV (reference sequence). V lost 4 bases and J lost 12, with 10 bases in between. The CDR3 runs to 11 residues. CDR3 sequence reads: CASSSDGYQHF. For the CDR3, the DNA is TGTGCCAGCAGTTCTGACGGGTACCAGCATTTT.

The rearrangement uses TRBV7-6 and TRBJ2-3, with a weak D call TRBD1 (6 bases). Germline-derived CDR1 and CDR2 are SGHVS and FNYEAQ. Between the trimmed V and J ends, which lost 3 bases and 0 bases, there was a span of 13 bases. The CDR3 has 16 amino acids. CDR3 loop: CASSFAGVTSTDTQYF. In nucleotides, the CDR3 is TGTGCCAGCAGCTTCGCAGGGGTTACTAGCACAGATACGCAGTATTTT.

The chain employs TRBV19 and TRBJ1-5; 9 positions match TRBD1. The CDR3 is 16 amino acids. Germline V gene lookup returns CDR1 LNHDA and CDR2 SQIVND (reference sequence). Trimming cost V 5 bases and J 4 bases; bases outside gene matches: 9. The CDR3 bases are TGTGCCAGTAGTGCCCCCCGGGACAGGGCTAATCAGCCCCAGCATTTT. Encoded protein: CASSAPRDRANQPQHF. The whole variable domain, filled in from reference TRBV19 and TRBJ1-5, reads DGGITQSPKYLFRKEGQNVTLSCEQNLNHDAMYWYRQDPGQGLRLIYYSQIVNDFQKGDIAEGYSVSREKKESFPLTVTSAQKNPTAFYLCASSAPRDRANQPQHFGDGTRLSIL.

The rearrangement joins TRBV28 to TRBJ2-1; 8 nucleotides agree with TRBD2. This CDR3 comprises 14 residues. V dropped 6 bases and J dropped 7; count of bases not matched to a gene: 8. Looked up from germline, CDR1 is MDHEN and CDR2 is SYDVKM. CDR3: CASSSGGPKNEQFF. The CDR3 DNA is TGTGCCAGCAGCTCGGGGGGGCCTAAGAATGAGCAGTTCTTC.

This rearrangement joins TRBV6-1 to TRBJ2-5; D perhaps matches TRBD2 (5 bases). This CDR3 contains 13 residues. Germline V CDR1 and CDR2: MNHNS, SASEGT. With 8 bases removed from V and 5 bases from J, the gap between germline ends came to 15 bases. DNA for the CDR3: TGTGCCAGCGAACGGGGTCCTGGGGAGACCCAGTACTTC. This translates into CASERGPGETQYF.

J is TRBJ1-2 and V is TRBV6-6; TRBD1 aligns across 12 bases. With 4 bases clipped from V and 7 bases from J, the junction kept 10 bases outside the gene matches. This CDR3 spans 16 amino acids. Looked up from germline, CDR1 is MNHNY and CDR2 is SVGAGI (reference sequence). CDR3 sequence (DNA): TGTGCCAGCAGTTCAAACTCGGGACAGGGGGCAGGTGGCTACACCTTC. It specifies CASSSNSGQGAGGYTF.